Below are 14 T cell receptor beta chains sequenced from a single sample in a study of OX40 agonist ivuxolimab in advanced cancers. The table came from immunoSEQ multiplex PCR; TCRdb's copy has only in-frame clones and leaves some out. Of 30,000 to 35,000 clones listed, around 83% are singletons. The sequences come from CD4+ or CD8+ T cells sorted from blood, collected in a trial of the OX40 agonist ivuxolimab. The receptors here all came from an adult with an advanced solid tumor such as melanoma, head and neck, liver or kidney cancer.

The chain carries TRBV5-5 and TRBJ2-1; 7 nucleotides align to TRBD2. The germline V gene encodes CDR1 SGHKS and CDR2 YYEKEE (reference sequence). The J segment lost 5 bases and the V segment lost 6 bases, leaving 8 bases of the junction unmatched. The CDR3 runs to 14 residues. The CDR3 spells CASIVSGVNNEQFF. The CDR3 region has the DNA TGTGCCAGCATTGTGAGCGGGGTGAACAATGAGCAGTTCTTC.

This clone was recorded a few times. In nucleotides, the CDR3 is TGTGCCAGCAGGTTGAACTCTCAGGGATCTAACTATGGCTACACCTTC. As protein: CASRLNSQGSNYGYTF. The chain uses TRBV7-2 and TRBJ1-2; weak D call: TRBD1 (5 bases). Trimming left V 6 bases short and J 0 bases short, with 17 bases between. The CDR3 runs to 16 residues. Germline V gene lookup returns CDR1 SGHTA and CDR2 FQGNSA.

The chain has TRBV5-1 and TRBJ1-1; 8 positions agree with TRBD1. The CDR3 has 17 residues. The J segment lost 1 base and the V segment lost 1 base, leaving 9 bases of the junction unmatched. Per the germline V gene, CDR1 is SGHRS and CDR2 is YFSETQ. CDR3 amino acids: CASSLLSSGTGNTEAFF. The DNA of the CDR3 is TGCGCCAGCAGCTTGCTGTCTTCCGGGACAGGGAACACTGAAGCTTTCTTT.

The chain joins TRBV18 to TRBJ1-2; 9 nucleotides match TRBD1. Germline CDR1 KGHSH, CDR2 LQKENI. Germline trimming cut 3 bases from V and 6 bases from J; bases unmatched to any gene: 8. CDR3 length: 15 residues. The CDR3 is CASSPKGQGKNGYTF. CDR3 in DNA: TGTGCCAGCTCACCTAAGGGACAGGGCAAGAATGGCTACACCTTC.

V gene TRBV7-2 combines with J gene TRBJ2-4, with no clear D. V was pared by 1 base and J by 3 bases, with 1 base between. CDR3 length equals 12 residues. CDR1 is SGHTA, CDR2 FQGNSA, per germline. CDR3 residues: CASSLDKNIQYF. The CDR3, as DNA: TGTGCCAGCAGCTTAGACAAAAACATTCAGTACTTC.

The CDR3 protein is CASNWGGGSYEQYF. The CDR3 coding sequence is TGTGCCAGCAACTGGGGAGGGGGCTCCTACGAGCAGTACTTC. The rearrangement uses TRBV28 and TRBJ2-7, with D tentatively TRBD2 (7 bases). CDR3 length: 14 residues. Trimming took 7 bases from V and 0 from J, leaving 13 bases between them. Germline V gene data show CDR1 as MDHEN and CDR2 as SYDVKM.

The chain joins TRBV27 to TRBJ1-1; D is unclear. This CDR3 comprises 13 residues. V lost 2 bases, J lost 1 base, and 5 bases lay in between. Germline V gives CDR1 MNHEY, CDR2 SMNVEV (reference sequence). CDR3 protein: CASSLKRNTEAFF. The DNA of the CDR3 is TGTGCCAGCAGTTTAAAGAGGAACACTGAAGCTTTCTTT.

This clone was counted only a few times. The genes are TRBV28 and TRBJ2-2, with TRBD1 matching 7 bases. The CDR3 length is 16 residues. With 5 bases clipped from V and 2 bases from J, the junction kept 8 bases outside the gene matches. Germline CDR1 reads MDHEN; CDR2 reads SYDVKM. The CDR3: CASSPHHRGNTGELFF. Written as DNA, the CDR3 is TGTGCCAGCAGTCCCCACCACAGGGGAAACACCGGGGAGCTGTTTTTT.

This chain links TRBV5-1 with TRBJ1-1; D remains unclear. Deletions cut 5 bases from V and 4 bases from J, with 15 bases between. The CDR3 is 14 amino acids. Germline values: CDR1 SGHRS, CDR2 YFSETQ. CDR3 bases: TGCGCCAGCAGGGACGGCGGAGGACTCACTGAAGCTTTCTTT. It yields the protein CASRDGGGLTEAFF. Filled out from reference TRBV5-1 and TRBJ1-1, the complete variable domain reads KAGVTQTPRYLIKTRGQQVTLSCSPISGHRSVSWYQQTPGQGLQFLFEYFSETQRNKGNFPGRFSGRQFSNSRSEMNVSTLELGDSALYLCASRDGGGLTEAFFGQGTRLTVV.

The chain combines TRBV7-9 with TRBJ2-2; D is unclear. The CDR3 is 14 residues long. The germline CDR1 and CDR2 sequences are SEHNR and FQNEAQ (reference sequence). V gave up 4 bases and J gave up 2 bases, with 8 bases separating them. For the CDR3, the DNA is TGTGCCAGCAGCTCCTTCCAAAACACCGGGGAGCTGTTTTTT. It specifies CASSSFQNTGELFF. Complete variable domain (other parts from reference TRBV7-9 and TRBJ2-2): DTGVSQNPRHKITKRGQNVTFRCDPISEHNRLYWYRQTLGQGPEFLTYFQNEAQLEKSRLLSDRFSAERPKGSFSTLEIQRTEQGDSAMYLCASSSFQNTGELFFGEGSRLTVL.

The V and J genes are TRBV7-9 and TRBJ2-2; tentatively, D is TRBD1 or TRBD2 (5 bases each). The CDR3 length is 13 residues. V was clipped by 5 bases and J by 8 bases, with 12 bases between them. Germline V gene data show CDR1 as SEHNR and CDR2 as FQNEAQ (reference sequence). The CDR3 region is CASSRDGKGELFF. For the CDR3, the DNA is TGTGCCAGCAGCCGGGACGGCAAAGGGGAGCTGTTTTTT.

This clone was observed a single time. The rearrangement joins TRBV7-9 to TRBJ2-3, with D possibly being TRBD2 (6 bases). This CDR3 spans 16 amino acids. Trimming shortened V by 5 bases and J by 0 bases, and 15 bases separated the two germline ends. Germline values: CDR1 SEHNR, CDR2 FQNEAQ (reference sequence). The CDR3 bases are TGTGCCAGCAGCCAGCGGGCGTTGAGGAGCACAGATACGCAGTATTTT. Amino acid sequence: CASSQRALRSTDTQYF.

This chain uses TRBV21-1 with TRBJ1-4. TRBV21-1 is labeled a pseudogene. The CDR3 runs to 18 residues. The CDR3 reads CASSPRPHPRVRYEKLFF. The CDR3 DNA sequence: TGTGCCAGCAGCCCGCGCCCTCACCCAAGGGTTAGATACGAAAAACTGTTTTTT.

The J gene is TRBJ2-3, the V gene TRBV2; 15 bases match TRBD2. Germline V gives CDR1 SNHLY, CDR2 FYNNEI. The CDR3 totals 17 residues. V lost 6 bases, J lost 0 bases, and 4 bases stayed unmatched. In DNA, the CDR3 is TGTGCCAGCAGCCGTGGACTAGCGGGGGGGAGCACAGATACGCAGTATTTT. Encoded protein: CASSRGLAGGSTDTQYF.